Below are 14 T cell receptor beta chains sequenced from a single sample in a study of breast tumors, draining lymph nodes, adjacent tissues. Samples came from axillary lymph nodes draining the breast cancer. TCRdb used MiXCR to reprocess the multiplex PCR reads, holding one entry per CDR3 protein. The table has around 130,000 distinct CDR3 sequences, approximately 22% seen once; the top ten hold about 2.2%. The sample taken for sequencing was axillary lymph node tissue. The receptors originated from a female donor with breast cancer. Some clones in this sample may be carry-over from other donors' samples.

This clonotype was seen at least ten times. The CDR3 DNA follows: TGTGCCAGTCCACAGGGGAAATTCTACGAGCAGTACTTC. Protein: CASPQGKFYEQYF. The chain couples TRBV27 to TRBJ2-7; 7 nucleotides agree with TRBD1. CDR1 and CDR2 from the germline V gene are MNHEY and SMNVEV (reference sequence). CDR3 length equals 13 residues. V gave up 9 bases and J gave up 3 bases; unmatched junction bases: 8.

This clonotype was recorded at least ten times. This chain joins TRBV5-1 and TRBJ2-7, with 8 bases fitting TRBD2. The CDR3 is made up of 15 amino acids. Germline V gives CDR1 SGHRS, CDR2 YFSETQ. J gave up 3 bases and V 0 bases, and 5 bases lay outside the gene matches. The CDR3 sequence is CASSLDGTSYYEQYF. CDR3 coding DNA: TGCGCCAGCAGCTTGGACGGGACTAGTTACTACGAGCAGTACTTC.

Ten or more counts support this clonotype. The CDR3 region has the DNA TGTGCCAGCAGCCAAGAGGGAGGAATCTCCTACAATGAGCAGTTCTTC. It codes for CASSQEGGISYNEQFF. This chain links TRBV14 with TRBJ2-1, with a weak D call TRBD2 (6 bases). Germline CDR1 and CDR2: SGHDN and FVKESK. The CDR3 loop spans 16 amino acids. Trimming pared 0 bases from V and 0 bases from J, leaving 9 bases between.

Worth noting for this clonotype: Given a much more abundant clone one base away, this may be a read error. The chain recombines TRBV5-5 with TRBJ2-2, with unresolved D. Trimming cost V 0 bases and J 3 bases, with 6 bases left between them. Germline V gives CDR1 SGHKS, CDR2 YYEKEE (reference sequence). The CDR3 contains 14 residues. This CDR3 reads CASSLGTYTGELFF. DNA for the CDR3: TGTGCCAGCAGCTTGGGGACGTACACCGGGGAGCTGTTTTTT.

This chain joins TRBV5-5 and TRBJ1-3; TRBD1 might be the D (6 bases). Trimming took 0 bases from V and 4 from J, leaving 17 bases between them. Per the germline V gene, CDR1 is SGHKS and CDR2 is YYEKEE (reference sequence). The CDR3 totals 17 residues. This CDR3 is CASSLVPGAPGGNTIYF. The CDR3 DNA follows: TGTGCCAGCAGCTTGGTCCCAGGGGCACCCGGGGGAAACACCATATATTTT.

This clonotype was detected ten times or more. This chain links TRBV19 with TRBJ1-2; TRBD1 matches 9 bases. This CDR3 is built from 14 residues. The junction had 3 bases not matched to a gene; V was cut back by 6 bases and J by 1 base. The germline gives CDR1 LNHDA, CDR2 SQIVND (reference sequence). The DNA for the CDR3 is TGTGCCAGTAGGTTGGACAGGGGTAACTATGGCTACACCTTC. It encodes CASRLDRGNYGYTF. The complete variable domain, with remaining parts taken from reference TRBV19 and TRBJ1-2, reads DGGITQSPKYLFRKEGQNVTLSCEQNLNHDAMYWYRQDPGQGLRLIYYSQIVNDFQKGDIAEGYSVSREKKESFPLTVTSAQKNPTAFYLCASRLDRGNYGYTFGSGTRLTVV.

Ten or more counts support this clonotype. The chain uses TRBV20-1 and TRBJ2-6, with D maybe TRBD1 (5 bases). V was trimmed by 6 bases and J by 2 bases, leaving 11 bases between them. The CDR3 extends over 14 amino acids. Germline lookup yields CDR1 DFQATT and CDR2 SNEGSKA (reference sequence). CDR3 protein: CSAETVPGANVLTF. CDR3 nucleotide sequence: TGCAGTGCCGAGACAGTACCTGGGGCCAACGTCCTGACTTTC.

This clonotype was counted at least ten times. The rearrangement joins TRBV30 to TRBJ2-1; no clear D gene. The CDR3 is made up of 13 amino acids. In germline, CDR1 is GTSNPN, CDR2 SVGIG (reference sequence). V was shortened by 5 bases and J by 4 bases, with 12 bases between the two germline ends. The CDR3 bases are TGTGCCTGGGAGTCTAGTCGATACAATGAGCAGTTCTTC. Translated, it gives CAWESSRYNEQFF.

To note about this clonotype: A clone one base away is much larger, so this may be a read error. This likely comes from a read error, as the CDR3 has no conserved phenylalanine or tryptophan at its end. The DNA is left out, because the CDR3 cannot be placed on it with certainty; the CDR3 is given as TCRdb lists it. The genes are TRBV20-1 and TRBJ1-2; the table gives TRBD1 as D, unverified against the DNA. Inclusive of both ends, the CDR3 amounts to 14 amino acids. CDR1 is DFQATT and CDR2 is SNEGSKA in the germline V gene (reference sequence). The CDR3 sequence: CSASRAGTRGVPLL.

This clonotype has a count of ten or more. This rearrangement joins TRBV5-1 to TRBJ2-7; 7 bases align to TRBD1. With 4 bases clipped from V and 1 base from J, the junction kept 2 bases outside the gene matches. The CDR3 extends over 13 amino acids. CDR1 and CDR2 (germline): SGHRS, YFSETQ. CDR3 nucleotide sequence: TGCGCCAGCAGCAAGACAGGGTCCTACGAGCAGTACTTC. It specifies CASSKTGSYEQYF. The full variable domain, its missing parts supplied by reference TRBV5-1 and TRBJ2-7, is KAGVTQTPRYLIKTRGQQVTLSCSPISGHRSVSWYQQTPGQGLQFLFEYFSETQRNKGNFPGRFSGRQFSNSRSEMNVSTLELGDSALYLCASSKTGSYEQYFGPGTRLTVT.

The sample holds many counts of this clonotype. The CDR3 sequence is CASTLNGEGTKGEQYF. The CDR3, as DNA: TGTGCCAGCACCCTCAATGGGGAGGGTACAAAGGGTGAGCAGTACTTC. This chain joins TRBV3-1 and TRBJ2-7; 7 nucleotides agree with TRBD2. With 7 bases clipped from V and 7 bases from J, the junction kept 19 bases outside the gene matches. CDR1 is LGHDT and CDR2 is YNNKEL in the germline V gene (reference sequence). The CDR3 covers 16 residues.

This clonotype was detected ten times or more. This chain joins TRBV19 and TRBJ1-6; perhaps TRBD1 as D (6 bases). There are 12 residues in the CDR3. Germline V gene sequence: CDR1 LNHDA, CDR2 SQIVND (reference sequence). Deletions cut 10 bases from V and 14 bases from J, with 18 bases between. The CDR3 protein is CATTTGSATLHF. CDR3 nucleotides: TGTGCCACCACCACAGGGTCGGCGACCCTCCACTTT.

This clonotype appeared many times. The chain combines TRBV30 with TRBJ2-7; no reliable D call. The CDR3 has 14 residues. V lost 0 bases, J lost 5 bases, and 14 bases lay in between. The germline CDR1 and CDR2 sequences are GTSNPN and SVGIG (reference sequence). CDR3 protein: CAWSVRRSANEQYF. CDR3 DNA sequence: TGTGCCTGGAGTGTACGAAGGTCGGCCAACGAGCAGTACTTC. Full variable domain (outside the CDR3, taken from reference TRBV30 and TRBJ2-7): SQTIHQWPATLVQPVGSPLSLECTVEGTSNPNLYWYRQAAGRGLQLLFYSVGIGQISSEVPQNLSASRPQDRQFILSSKKLLLSDSGFYLCAWSVRRSANEQYFGPGTRLTVT.

This clonotype was seen ten or more times. The chain couples TRBV2 to TRBJ2-1; 9 nucleotides match TRBD1. There are 13 residues in the CDR3. V lost 4 bases, J lost 5 bases, and 0 bases stayed unmatched. The germline gives CDR1 SNHLY, CDR2 FYNNEI. CDR3 residues: CASSGDRDNEQFF. The CDR3 DNA is TGTGCCAGCAGTGGGGACAGGGACAATGAGCAGTTCTTC.